This note documents a single T cell receptor (beta chain) sequence. What it binds is not known. These data belong to a study of shared clonotypes between healthy human individuals. Study-wide points: Clonotype sharing among donors was expected to depend on sequencing depth.

Genomic DNA of each subset was evenly split across several immunoSEQ plates. The unsorted PBMC sample used ten immunoSEQ deep assay plates. Original methodology: Quality scores were absent from the junction-only immunoSEQ sequences, so filtering differed. Using immunoSEQ multiplex PCR, the repertoire was profiled, and TCRdb retains in-frame clones only, with some absent. The V and J calls and clone size come from that table; D and trimming were worked out from the DNA. The sample comprises about 490,000 clones, more than 65% of which are singletons, and 10% to 15% rests with the top ten. The CDR3 covers 12 residues. The ends were cut back, 0 bases at V and 10 bases at J, with 7 bases in the middle. The germline V gene has CDR1 SGHVS and CDR2 FNYEAQ.

The TCR was taken from a woman aged 35 to 49 in good health. Some clones in this sample may be carry-over from other donors' samples. The sample consisted of PBMCs. V usage is TRBV7-6 and J usage is TRBJ2-1; D is ambiguous. CDR3 in DNA: TGTGCCAGCAGCTTAGCCCCCGGGGAGCAGTTCTTC. Translating it yields CASSLAPGEQFF.